This T cell receptor beta chain was retrieved from a study of T-cell reconstitution after alpha-beta-depleted transplantation in children. The study's findings and limits: Once a year had passed after transplant, T-cell counts and diversity came mostly from newly produced T cells.

Notes on this clonotype: Its target is unknown.

The V gene end was trimmed by 0 bases and the J gene end by 8 bases; junction bases not matched to a gene: 8. The CDR3 is 16 residues long. Germline assignment: CDR1 DFQATT and CDR2 SNEGSKA (reference sequence). Unique molecular identifiers were incorporated during preparation of the TCRbeta library. In TCRdb, the PCR reads were re-called with MiXCR into one record per CDR3 protein. In the table there are about 580,000 distinct CDR3 sequences, about 23% of which are singletons. The sequence was obtained from a boy under three years old who had a stem cell transplant for acute myeloid leukemia, so the T cells may come from the graft donor. Sequenced here: PBMCs, mostly from graft donor cells, sampled 360 days after TCRalphabeta/CD19-depleted stem cell transplant. V and J are TRBV20-1 and TRBJ2-3, with 13 positions matching TRBD2. This CDR3 is CSARDPLAGGSGTQYF. DNA for the CDR3: TGCAGTGCTAGAGACCCACTAGCGGGGGGGTCTGGTACGCAGTATTTT.